Listed here is a single T cell receptor beta chain. Its specificity is unknown. The table came from immunoSEQ multiplex PCR; TCRdb's copy has only in-frame clones and leaves some out. The table records roughly 140,000 clones, more than 75% of them present only once. The record originates from a study of T cell responses to AZD1222 COVID-19 vaccine. Overall study results and limits: Spike as a whole was targeted by vaccine-associated CD4 TCRs, dominant at 160-218 and 743-854. White British ancestry dominated among donors, who included more females, and clonal diversity was possibly underestimated. In the spike-specific TCR repertoire, nearly half reportedly target unmutated variant regions.

Germline V lookup: CDR1 SGHTA, CDR2 FQGNSA. V lost 4 bases, J lost 6 bases, and 12 bases lay in between. The CDR3 is 14 amino acids. This chain joins TRBV7-2 and TRBJ2-2; D not certain. This sequence was found in an adult who received the AZD1222 COVID-19 vaccine. The material sequenced was peripheral blood, taken 28 days after the second AZD1222 dose. DNA of the CDR3: TGTGCCAGCAGCTCCCCCAGCCGCGCCGGGGAGCTGTTTTTT. This encodes CASSSPSRAGELFF. Together with reference TRBV7-2 and TRBJ2-2, the CDR3 gives the full variable domain: GAGVSQSPSNKVTEKGKDVELRCDPISGHTALYWYRQSLGQGLEFLIYFQGNSAPDKSGLPSDRFSAERTGGSVSTLTIQRTQQEDSAVYLCASSSPSRAGELFFGEGSRLTVL.